The entry below describes one T cell receptor beta chain. Those enrolled, adults aged about 18 to 89 years, came from roughly 22 US areas. This sample stems from a study of blood T cell repertoires in COVID-19. Study-wide background: Samples of COVID-19 (acute and convalescent) were obtained from the United States, Italy and Spain. The cDNA or gDNA used as material had been derived from T cells, B-cell-depleted T cells, or PBMCs.

TCRdb's copy holds only in-frame clones and misses some; the assay was immunoSEQ multiplex PCR. The table has about 190,000 clones, roughly 89% seen once. Germline V gene lookup returns CDR1 MNHEY and CDR2 SVGAGI. The CDR3 loop spans 13 amino acids. Deletions cut 0 bases from V and 19 bases from J, with 16 bases between. Sequencing was done on a sample of PBMCs or T cells enriched from blood (not recorded which). The rearrangement uses TRBV6-5 and TRBJ1-6, with D uncertain. The receptor's source is a woman in her 30s who had been exposed to COVID-19. The CDR3 protein is CASSYSAEGRFHF. CDR3 nucleotide sequence: TGTGCCAGCAGTTACTCAGCTGAAGGGAGGTTTCACTTT.